The sequence of this T cell receptor (beta chain) was determined in a study of blood T cells in healthy people across ages. V lost 1 base and J lost 3; bases outside the gene matches: 2. From germline, CDR1 is SQVTM and CDR2 ANQGSEA. CDR3 length: 13 amino acids. Sample-barcoded 5' priming and a J-beta primer mix drove a second PCR of roughly 6 to 12 cycles. Using its own MiXCR run on the 5' RACE reads, TCRdb lists one record per CDR3 protein. The data show some 890,000 distinct CDR3 sequences, about 29% seen once. This same sample was also part of a study on T cells of mothers and their children. That report notes: The sample comes from several healthy Caucasian donors: mothers and children.

This clonotype was obtained from a woman in her forties in good health. This chain joins TRBV29-1 and TRBJ1-2; 7 nucleotides line up with TRBD1. The sequencing sample was made of blood. The CDR3 DNA sequence: TGCAGCGTTGAAGGCAGGGGGGACTATGGCTACACCTTC. Its translation: CSVEGRGDYGYTF.